This T cell receptor (beta chain) was found in a study of stem cell transplantation in POMP-related autoinflammatory disease (dated by TCRdb to about 2021). Study-wide context: The study hypothesis was that defective thymoproteasomes impair MHC class I-dependent CD8+ T-cell differentiation and positive selection, which skews the TRB repertoire. Prior to transplant, the patients had skewing toward CD4+ naive T cells, low CD8+ T-cell proportions, and reduced T-cell cytokine secretion. Through one year post-transplant, neutrophils and platelets showed 100% donor engraftment on DNA chimerism analysis. High-throughput TRB sequencing assessed how POMP deficiency affects T-cell receptor beta repertoire diversity and CDR3 characteristics. Study-wide conclusions, independent of this receptor: The number of unique TRB V-J gene pairings was restricted in PRAID patients. In PRAID patients, the trend toward lower diversity and increased clonality reached statistical significance only for regulatory T cells. A trend toward lower TRB diversity and higher clonality was observed in PRAID patients across all analyzed T-cell subsets.

Library prep was done by the immunoSEQ multiplex PCR assay. In the paper's pipeline: Shannon entropy, which takes clonal size distribution into account, was used to quantify repertoire diversity. Clonotype distribution inequality was measured with the Gini-Simpson index (Simpson_1-D). The table comes from immuneACCESS by way of TCRdb, which keeps in-frame sequences with V and J called. Part of the clones is missing from these tables; in studies checked, under half for an unresolved V gene and the rest for unknown reasons. V, J and clone size derive from that table, while D and trimming were established from the DNA sequence. This sample is represented by tens of thousands of clones; approximately 91% of them were singletons. The ten largest clones take up around 0.72% of the sample. The CDR3 covers 17 residues, taking in both the cysteine and the phenylalanine. Only the CDR3 portion is preserved as DNA: 51 bases, with reading frame beginning at the first base. The junction shows trimming of 1 base on V and 10 bases on J, plus 24 bases between the germline ends. For CDR1 and CDR2, the germline V gene lists SGHDN and FVKESK.

Note on this clone: The antigen it recognizes is unknown. No base quality information exists; no much larger clone differs at one position.

The time point label corresponds to: after hematopoietic stem cell transplant. PRAID was a condition in which autoinflammation came alongside prominent immunodeficiency. Before TRB sequencing, T-cell subsets (conventional T cells, CD8+ T cells, regulatory T cells, T follicular helper cells) were sorted. Sequences were derived from CD4+ T cells from PBMCs, sampled after stem cell transplantation. This TCR came from a human patient with POMP-related autoinflammation and immune dysregulation (PRAID). A transplant means some T cells may be of graft donor rather than patient origin. Recombination joined TRBV14 with TRBJ2-3; the D gene could be TRBD1 or TRBD2, each one agreeing over 5 bases. The CDR3 region: CASSQGGMPGPRVAQYF. In nucleotide form, the sequence is TGTGCCAGCAGCCAAGGAGGTATGCCGGGACCAAGGGTCGCGCAGTATTTT.